This T cell receptor (beta chain) is from a study of Graves' ophthalmopathy and Graves' hyperthyroidism. On this clonotype: Its target is unknown.

This CDR3 has 12 residues. Germline-derived CDR1 and CDR2 are SNHLY and FYNNEI. Trimming stripped 7 bases from V and 5 bases from J, with 11 bases between. No donor had other autoimmune disease, uncontrolled infection, pregnancy or lactation. Beta-chain TCR CDR3 regions were amplified from RNA transcripts. RT-PCR with HTBI primers came first, then second-round multiplex PCR. TCRdb re-derived calls from the multiplex PCR reads in MiXCR, one entry per CDR3 protein. Of 650,000 to 800,000 distinct CDR3 sequences listed, over 40% are singletons. General observations from the study: Ophthalmopathy progression prediction by the model yielded a sensitivity of around 68% and a specificity of approximately 72%.

Input material: peripheral blood. The receptor was isolated from an adult man with Graves' ophthalmopathy. V gene TRBV2 combines with J gene TRBJ2-5; weak D call: TRBD2 (5 bases). DNA for the CDR3: TGTGCCAGCATTTTCGGCGGGGAGACCCAGTACTTC. Translated, it gives CASIFGGETQYF.